This T cell receptor beta chain derives from a study of identical twins. Germline values: CDR1 SQVTM, CDR2 ANQGSEA. V was cut by 0 bases and J by 6 bases, with 22 bases left in between. This CDR3 is built from 17 residues. TCRdb re-called the 5' RACE reads with MiXCR, one entry per CDR3 protein. The sample lists 400,000 or so distinct CDR3 sequences, approximately 9.1% occurring once. Of note for this clonotype: Antigen: not known.

Study-level points and caveats: In cord blood, abundant beta clonotypes had fewer insertions; memory showed no trend.

This receptor was taken from a woman between 50 and 59 years old in good health. The V gene is TRBV29-1, the J gene TRBJ2-3; the D gene is possibly TRBD2 (5 bases). Material: naive T cells sorted from blood. CDR3 amino acids: CSVEDKRRALWSDTQYF. DNA of the CDR3: TGCAGCGTTGAAGATAAAAGGCGGGCCCTCTGGTCGGATACGCAGTATTTT.